Sequencing of this TCR beta chain was carried out in a study of blood T cell repertoires in COVID-19. Across the study: T cells, B-cell-depleted T cells, or PBMCs supplied cDNA or gDNA.

The repertoire was sequenced with immunoSEQ multiplex PCR; TCRdb's copy has only in-frame clones and lacks some. The top ten clones hold roughly 0.6% of a sample with roughly 200,000 clones, 90% of them seen once. Trimming removed 3 bases at V and 2 bases at J, with 13 bases between. CDR3 length: 15 amino acids. Germline assignment: CDR1 MNHEY and CDR2 SVGAGI. The rearrangement joins TRBV6-5 to TRBJ1-2; D may be TRBD1 (6 bases). The source material was peripheral blood. This receptor was obtained from a man in his fifties with acute or convalescent COVID-19. DNA of the CDR3: TGTGCCAGCAGTTATCGCAGGGGATCCAACTATGGCTACACCTTC. It translates to CASSYRRGSNYGYTF.